The 12 T cell receptor beta chains listed next were all sequenced from one sample in a study of technical replicates of blood from a handful of donors. Clones were read by immunoSEQ multiplex PCR, and TCRdb kept only the in-frame ones, dropping some. The sample records tens of thousands of clones, roughly 98% being singletons. Sequencing used T cells isolated from PBMCs. These receptors were obtained from a human donor in good health.

The chain recombines TRBV4-1 with TRBJ1-5; no firm D call. Trimming cost V 6 bases and J 2 bases, with 11 bases left between them. CDR3 length: 14 amino acids. Germline lookup yields CDR1 MGHRA and CDR2 YSYEKL. The CDR3 nucleotides are TGCGCCAGCAGACCGAGAATCGGCAATCAGCCCCAGCATTTT. Protein: CASRPRIGNQPQHF.

This chain uses TRBV7-9 with TRBJ1-5; perhaps TRBD1 as D (6 bases). The CDR3 consists of 18 residues. V was clipped by 2 bases and J by 2 bases, with 19 bases between them. Germline V gives CDR1 SEHNR, CDR2 FQNEAQ (reference sequence). For the CDR3, the DNA is TGTGCCAGCAGCTTAAGGGGACACTATGGTGTCCGCAATCAGCCCCAGCATTTT. Protein sequence: CASSLRGHYGVRNQPQHF.

This chain connects TRBV5-1 to TRBJ2-2; 7 bases match TRBD2. V trimming: 4 bases; J trimming: 3 bases; junction bases outside the gene matches: 6. Germline-derived CDR1 and CDR2 are SGHRS and YFSETQ. The CDR3 extends over 15 amino acids. In DNA form, the CDR3 reads TGCGCCAGCAGCCAGGCTAGCGGTCACACCGGGGAGCTGTTTTTT. It translates to CASSQASGHTGELFF.

The chain combines TRBV7-6 with TRBJ2-7, with 12 nucleotides matching TRBD2. The germline CDR1 and CDR2 sequences are SGHVS and FNYEAQ. The CDR3 runs 17 residues. The ends lost 1 base at V and 2 bases at J; junction bases unmatched: 6. The CDR3 spells CASSLGASGRAAYEQYF. In DNA, the CDR3 is TGTGCCAGCAGCTTAGGGGCTAGCGGGAGGGCCGCCTACGAGCAGTACTTC.

The chain recombines TRBV30 with TRBJ1-2, with 9 bases fitting TRBD1. Unmatched junction bases numbered 14, after V lost 3 bases and J lost 3 bases. Germline V gives CDR1 GTSNPN, CDR2 SVGIG (reference sequence). There are 17 residues in the CDR3. CDR3 loop: CAWRGLTGGAGYYGYTF. The CDR3 DNA follows: TGTGCCTGGAGAGGCCTGACAGGGGGGGCGGGTTACTATGGCTACACCTTC.

V usage is TRBV10-3 and J usage is TRBJ1-5; maybe TRBD1 (6 bases). The CDR3 length is 13 residues. Germline-derived CDR1 and CDR2 are ENHRY and SYGVKD. V gave up 10 bases and J gave up 7 bases, with 17 bases separating them. The CDR3 reads CATLQGGGQPQHF. Here the CDR3 DNA reads TGTGCCACCCTGCAGGGTGGGGGCCAGCCCCAGCATTTT.

The chain joins TRBV30 to TRBJ1-1; the D is unclear. The length of the CDR3 is 13 residues. The V end lost 0 bases, the J end lost 0 bases, and 5 bases lay between the germline ends. CDR1 and CDR2 (germline): GTSNPN, SVGIG (reference sequence). CDR3 sequence: CAWSVRVNTEAFF. CDR3 bases: TGTGCCTGGAGTGTAAGAGTGAACACTGAAGCTTTCTTT.

The V call is TRBV7-9, the J call TRBJ2-1; 10 positions agree with TRBD1. Per the germline V gene, CDR1 is SEHNR and CDR2 is FQNEAQ (reference sequence). Trimming cost V 5 bases and J 8 bases; bases outside gene matches: 3. There are 13 residues in the CDR3. This chain's CDR3 is CASSPGTGDEQFF. As DNA, the CDR3 is TGTGCCAGCAGCCCCGGGACAGGGGATGAGCAGTTCTTC.

This clone was seen only once. The gene calls are TRBV15 and TRBJ2-7; a weak D match, TRBD1 (5 bases). Germline CDR1 reads LNHNV; CDR2 reads YYDKDF (reference sequence). V lost 6 bases to trimming and J lost 5 bases, with 17 bases between them. This CDR3 spans 14 amino acids. This chain's CDR3 is CATRSREFTDEQYF. The CDR3 region has the DNA TGTGCCACCAGAAGCAGGGAATTTACCGACGAGCAGTACTTC. Full variable domain (remainder filled in from reference TRBV15 and TRBJ2-7): DAMVIQNPRYQVTQFGKPVTLSCSQTLNHNVMYWYQQKSSQAPKLLFHYYDKDFNNEADTPDNFQSRRPNTSFCFLDIRSPGLGDTAMYLCATRSREFTDEQYFGPGTRLTVT.

The CDR3 coding sequence is TGTGCCAGCAGCGGCGGACAGGGGGCCTCCAAAAACATTCAGTACTTC. This translates into CASSGGQGASKNIQYF. The J gene is TRBJ2-4, the V gene TRBV5-6, with 11 bases fitting TRBD1. Germline-derived CDR1 and CDR2 are SGHDT and YYEEEE. CDR3 length: 16 residues. V lost 4 bases, J lost 2 bases, and 5 bases stayed unmatched.

J is TRBJ2-7 and V is TRBV18; the match to TRBD2 covers 10 bases. The V and J ends lost 2 bases and 2 bases, in that order; junction bases with no gene match: 3. Germline V gives CDR1 KGHSH, CDR2 LQKENI. The CDR3 has 15 residues. In DNA form, the CDR3 reads TGTGCCAGCTCACCAGCCCTAGCGGGGGCCTACGAGCAGTACTTC. The encoded protein is CASSPALAGAYEQYF.

The CDR3 here is CASVKDRSITRHPMNTEAFF. Here the CDR3 DNA reads TGCGCCAGCGTAAAGGACAGGTCGATAACGCGTCACCCAATGAACACTGAAGCTTTCTTT. The J gene is TRBJ1-1, the V gene TRBV5-1; 7 bases fit TRBD1. V trimming: 7 bases; J trimming: 0 bases; junction bases outside the gene matches: 24. The germline gives CDR1 SGHRS, CDR2 YFSETQ. The CDR3 runs 20 residues.